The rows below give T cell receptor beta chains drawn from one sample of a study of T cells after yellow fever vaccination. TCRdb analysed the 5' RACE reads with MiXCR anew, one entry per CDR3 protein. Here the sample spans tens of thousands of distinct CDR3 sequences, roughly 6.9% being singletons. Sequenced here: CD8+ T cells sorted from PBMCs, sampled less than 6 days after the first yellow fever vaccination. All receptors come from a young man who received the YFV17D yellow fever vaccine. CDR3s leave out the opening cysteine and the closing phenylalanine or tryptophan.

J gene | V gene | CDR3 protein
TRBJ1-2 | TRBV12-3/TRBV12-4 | ASSPSGTDYGYT
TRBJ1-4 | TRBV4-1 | ASKTGAEEKLF
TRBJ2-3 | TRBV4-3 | ASSPVAGGSDTQY
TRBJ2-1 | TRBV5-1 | ASRGQGNEQF
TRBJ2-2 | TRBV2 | ASSILSGTAMNTGELF
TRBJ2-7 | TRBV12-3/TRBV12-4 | ASSLGLTYEQY
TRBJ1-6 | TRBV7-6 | ASSLGTAPSSYNSPLH
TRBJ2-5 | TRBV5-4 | ASGRTSGVRYQETQY
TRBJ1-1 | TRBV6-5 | ASSYSGTQNTEAF
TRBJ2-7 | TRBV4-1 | ASQTGDGYDEQY
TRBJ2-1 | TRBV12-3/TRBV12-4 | ASSLAAGVF
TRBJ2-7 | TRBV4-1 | ASSPGQGNEQY
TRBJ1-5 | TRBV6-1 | ASSGTGGRTNQPQH
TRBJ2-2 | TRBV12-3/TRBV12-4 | ASSGTSGYTGELF
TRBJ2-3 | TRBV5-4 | ASSSQGADPDTQY
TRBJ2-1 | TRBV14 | ASSQDINLAGTRYNEQF
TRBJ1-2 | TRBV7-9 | ASSPGDAGYGYT
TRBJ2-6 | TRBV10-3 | PISLERATSGANVLT
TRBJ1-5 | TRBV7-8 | ASSHDRNNQPQH
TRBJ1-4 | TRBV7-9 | ASASGWANEKLF
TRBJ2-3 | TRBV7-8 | ASSSSADTQY
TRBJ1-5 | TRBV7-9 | ASSYSNQPQH
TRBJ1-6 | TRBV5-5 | ASSHRDSSNSPLH
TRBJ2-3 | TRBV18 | ASSPPEQLTQY